A single sample gave rise to the 13 T cell receptor beta chains below, sequenced in a study of read filtering for tumor transcriptome and immune sequencing. The library was built from around 380 ng RNA with molecular barcoded adaptors for alpha/delta and beta/gamma chains. MiXCR, applied by TCRdb to the reads, yields one record per CDR3 protein. The table lists 62,000 or so distinct CDR3 sequences, around 13% of them singletons. The sequenced sample was a population of CD138-negative cells sorted from bone marrow. Receptors originate from a donor at least 40 years old with multiple myeloma.

The V and J genes are TRBV29-1 and TRBJ2-2; tentative D call: TRBD1 (5 bases). There are 12 residues in the CDR3. CDR1 is SQVTM, CDR2 ANQGSEA, per germline. Trimming cost V 5 bases and J 3 bases, with 7 bases left between them. The CDR3 coding sequence is TGCAGCGTTAGGGGTTACACCGGGGAGCTGTTTTTT. Translating gives CSVRGYTGELFF.

This clonotype was seen a handful of times. The chain recombines TRBV9 with TRBJ2-1; tentatively, D is TRBD1 (5 bases). This CDR3 has 13 residues. CDR1 and CDR2 (germline): SGDLS, YYNGEE. With 1 base removed from V and 7 bases from J, the gap between germline ends came to 9 bases. The CDR3 sequence is CASSVLGENEQFF. CDR3 sequence (DNA): TGTGCCAGCAGCGTACTAGGGGAAAATGAGCAGTTCTTC.

This clonotype was recorded many times. The rearrangement joins TRBV12-3 or TRBV12-4 to TRBJ2-3; 11 bases map to TRBD2. There are 16 residues in the CDR3. V dropped 6 bases and J dropped 3; count of bases not matched to a gene: 8. This CDR3 is CASSPLAGGETDTQYF. CDR3 DNA: TGTGCCAGCAGCCCTCTAGCGGGAGGCGAAACAGATACGCAGTATTTT.

This clonotype was counted at least ten times. The rearrangement joins TRBV29-1 to TRBJ1-2; D remains ambiguous. CDR3 length: 12 amino acids. Germline loops: CDR1 SQVTM, CDR2 ANQGSEA. The V gene lost 0 bases and the J gene lost 4 bases, with 6 bases spanning the gap. This CDR3 reads CSVEEASYGYTF. Written as DNA, the CDR3 is TGCAGCGTTGAAGAAGCAAGCTATGGCTACACCTTC.

This clonotype was detected many times. The V gene is TRBV7-9, the J gene TRBJ2-1; either TRBD1 or TRBD2 may fit D (6 bases each). Germline V gene lookup returns CDR1 SEHNR and CDR2 FQNEAQ (reference sequence). The ends were cut back, 1 base at V and 9 bases at J, with 13 bases in the middle. The CDR3 has 14 amino acids. The CDR3 DNA follows: TGTGCCAGCAGCTTAGTGGTGGGGGGCAGTGAGCAGTTCTTC. It translates to CASSLVVGGSEQFF.

This clonotype was seen a few times. The chain is built from TRBV15 and TRBJ2-2, with D possibly called TRBD1 or TRBD2 (5 bases each). The CDR3 runs 15 residues. The V end lost 4 bases, the J end lost 4 bases, and 13 bases lay between the germline ends. Germline V gives CDR1 LNHNV, CDR2 YYDKDF (reference sequence). CDR3 sequence: CATSISGTGTGELFF. The CDR3 DNA reads TGTGCCACCAGCATATCCGGGACGGGCACCGGGGAGCTGTTTTTT.

This clonotype has more than one count but fewer than ten. A much larger clone sits a single nucleotide away, making a read error possible. This chain links TRBV3-1 with TRBJ2-1, with 11 bases lining up with TRBD1. Looked up from germline, CDR1 is LGHDT and CDR2 is YNNKEL (reference sequence). CDR3 length: 16 amino acids. The CDR3 protein is CASSQYRDRGNNAQFF. DNA for the CDR3: TGTGCCAGCAGCCAGTACCGGGACAGGGGGAACAATGCGCAGTTCTTC.

In its sample, this clonotype was seen many times. This rearrangement joins TRBV27 to TRBJ2-1; 7 bases align to TRBD2. V gave up 6 bases and J gave up 0 bases; unmatched junction bases: 5. CDR1 MNHEY and CDR2 SMNVEV come from the germline V gene (reference sequence). This CDR3 has 15 residues. The CDR3 protein is CASSTGRSSYNEQFF. The CDR3 DNA reads TGTGCCAGCAGCACCGGGAGGAGCTCCTACAATGAGCAGTTCTTC.

This clonotype was counted at least ten times. This chain joins TRBV12-3 or TRBV12-4 and TRBJ2-3; D not resolved. Trimming removed 7 bases from V and 6 bases from J, with 20 bases in between. The CDR3 length is 15 residues. The DNA for the CDR3 is TGTGCCAGCACCTTCAAAGAGACCTCATTTGATACGCAGTATTTT. Translated: CASTFKETSFDTQYF.

V is TRBV5-1 and J is TRBJ2-7; TRBD2 matches at 8 bases. The germline V gene has CDR1 SGHRS and CDR2 YFSETQ. With 2 bases clipped from V and 3 bases from J, the junction kept 4 bases outside the gene matches. This CDR3 is 14 amino acids long. CDR3 sequence: CASSFSGINYEQYF. CDR3 bases: TGCGCCAGCAGCTTTAGCGGGATTAACTACGAGCAGTACTTC.

The J gene is TRBJ2-2, the V gene TRBV29-1; D perhaps matches TRBD2 (5 bases). V was shortened by 6 bases and J by 5 bases, with 19 bases between the two germline ends. The germline CDR1 and CDR2 sequences are SQVTM and ANQGSEA. The CDR3 runs to 15 residues. CDR3 in DNA: TGCAGCGTAGGACTGAGCCCAGTGGGTACCGGGGAGCTGTTTTTT. Translating it yields CSVGLSPVGTGELFF.

Many counts were recorded for this clonotype. This chain links TRBV29-1 with TRBJ2-7; 10 bases fit TRBD1. Germline CDR1 SQVTM, CDR2 ANQGSEA. V was clipped by 4 bases and J by 4 bases; unmatched bases: 4. The CDR3 consists of 13 residues. The CDR3 coding sequence is TGCAGCGTTGGACAGGGGGCCACATACGAGCAGTACTTC. This encodes CSVGQGATYEQYF.

This clonotype was picked up many times. The chain links TRBV20-1 to TRBJ1-5; the D is unclear. The CDR3 extends over 12 amino acids. Germline V CDR1 and CDR2: DFQATT, SNEGSKA (reference sequence). V lost 3 bases and J 5 bases, leaving 8 bases between the germline ends. The CDR3 DNA sequence: TGCAGTGCTAGTCGGGTTGATCAGCCCCAGCATTTT. Amino acid sequence: CSASRVDQPQHF.